A single sample is the source of the 22 T cell receptor beta chains below, sequenced in a study of T cells in Graves' hyperthyroidism and ophthalmopathy. RNA transcripts provided the source from which TCR beta CDR3 regions were amplified. A first-round RT-PCR of the TCR CDR3 used the HTBI primer set. TCRdb fed the multiplex PCR reads into MiXCR, producing one record per CDR3 protein. The sample includes approximately 710,000 distinct CDR3 sequences, 15% to 20% of them seen just once. The source material was blood. The receptors were sampled from a man aged 45-65 years with Graves' hyperthyroidism.

This clonotype has a single count. A much bigger clone sits one base away, suggesting this may be a read error. The chain employs TRBV24-1 and TRBJ2-1; D is uncertain. Germline lookup yields CDR1 KGHDR and CDR2 SFDVKD. V lost 3 bases and J lost 5, with 1 base in between. The CDR3 sequence is 11 residues long. The CDR3 DNA sequence: TGTGCCACCAGTGATAACAATGAGCAGTTCTTC. It codes for CATSDNNEQFF.

This clonotype was seen a handful of times. V usage is TRBV19 and J usage is TRBJ2-3, with TRBD2 matching 12 bases. Germline CDR1 LNHDA, CDR2 SQIVND (reference sequence). J was trimmed by 6 bases and V by 6 bases; bases with no gene match: 10. The CDR3 extends over 16 amino acids. The CDR3 DNA sequence: TGTGCCAGTAGCCCGACTAGCGGGAGAGGTTCGGATACGCAGTATTTT. Translated: CASSPTSGRGSDTQYF.

This clonotype was seen only a few times. The J gene is TRBJ1-2, the V gene TRBV14; a possible D gene is TRBD1 (6 bases). The CDR3 consists of 14 residues. Trimming removed 4 bases from V and 5 bases from J, with 14 bases in between. Per germline, CDR1 SGHDN and CDR2 FVKESK. CDR3: CASSLGQKRYGYTF. As DNA, the CDR3 is TGTGCCAGCAGCCTCGGACAGAAGAGATATGGCTACACCTTC. Full variable domain (rest looked up from reference TRBV14 and TRBJ1-2): EAGVTQFPSHSVIEKGQTVTLRCDPISGHDNLYWYRRVMGKEIKFLLHFVKESKQDESGMPNNRFLAERTGGTYSTLKVQPAELEDSGVYFCASSLGQKRYGYTFGSGTRLTVV.

This chain links TRBV6-2 or TRBV6-3 with TRBJ1-5, with 8 bases matching TRBD1. V dropped 2 bases and J dropped 3; count of bases not matched to a gene: 3. Per the germline V gene, CDR1 is MNHEY and CDR2 is SVGEGT. This CDR3 has 15 amino acids. CDR3 nucleotides: TGTGCCAGCAGTTACGGACAGGGTAACAATCAGCCCCAGCATTTT. Amino acid sequence: CASSYGQGNNQPQHF.

The chain couples TRBV6-1 to TRBJ1-5; TRBD1 might be the D (5 bases). Trimming stripped 2 bases from V and 0 bases from J, with 17 bases between. This CDR3 spans 18 amino acids. Germline loops: CDR1 MNHNS, CDR2 SASEGT. CDR3 loop: CASSEYGFGATSNQPQHF. The CDR3 DNA follows: TGTGCCAGCAGTGAATATGGGTTCGGGGCAACTAGCAATCAGCCCCAGCATTTT.

The rearrangement joins TRBV24-1 to TRBJ2-1; perhaps TRBD2 as D (6 bases). This CDR3 has 17 residues. V lost 1 base, J lost 4 bases, and 16 bases lay in between. CDR1 and CDR2 from the germline V gene are KGHDR and SFDVKD. The CDR3 nucleotides are TGTGCCACCAGTGATTTTTCCGGGAGACCTCAGTACAATGAGCAGTTCTTC. Translating it yields CATSDFSGRPQYNEQFF.

This clonotype has a count of ten or more. This rearrangement joins TRBV28 to TRBJ1-5; no definite D call. The germline V gene has CDR1 MDHEN and CDR2 SYDVKM. Trimming stripped 6 bases from V and 2 bases from J, with 20 bases between. The CDR3 spans 17 residues. CDR3 in amino acids: CASSSPRVTKRNQPQHF. CDR3 nucleotides: TGTGCCAGCAGCTCCCCAAGGGTGACTAAACGCAATCAGCCCCAGCATTTT.

Comments on this clonotype: This could be a read error, since a much larger clone is one nucleotide away. The rearrangement links TRBV10-3 to TRBJ2-5, with D possibly being TRBD2 (5 bases). The CDR3 has 13 residues. Germline V gene sequence: CDR1 ENHRY, CDR2 SYGVKD. For the CDR3, the DNA is TGTGCCACCGCCCCCAGCGGCCAAGGGACCCAGTACTTC. Translated: CATAPSGQGTQYF.

In this sample, this clonotype turned up a few times. V usage is TRBV20-1 and J usage is TRBJ2-1, with 11 bases fitting TRBD2. With V trimmed by 6 bases and J by 9 bases, 13 bases remained unmatched. Germline CDR1 reads DFQATT; CDR2 reads SNEGSKA (reference sequence). The CDR3 totals 15 residues. CDR3: CSATPRTSGFAEQFF. Written as DNA, the CDR3 is TGCAGTGCCACACCCCGGACTAGCGGGTTCGCTGAGCAGTTCTTC.

This clonotype was counted many times. The CDR3 region is CAISENRRGAGTYEQYF. The CDR3 coding sequence is TGTGCCATCAGTGAGAATCGCCGGGGGGCCGGGACCTACGAGCAGTACTTC. V gene TRBV10-3 combines with J gene TRBJ2-7; perhaps TRBD2 as D (7 bases). CDR3 length equals 17 residues. V was clipped by 2 bases and J by 2 bases, with 19 bases between them. Germline CDR1 reads ENHRY; CDR2 reads SYGVKD.

This clonotype was found a few times. The chain has TRBV7-2 and TRBJ2-7, with TRBD2 matching over 7 bases. V shed 1 base, J shed 2 bases, and the junction held 8 bases outside the gene matches. Looked up from germline, CDR1 is SGHTA and CDR2 is FQGNSA. The CDR3 has 16 amino acids. This CDR3 reads CASSLVLTGGTYEQYF. In DNA form, the CDR3 reads TGTGCCAGCAGCTTAGTCTTAACGGGAGGAACCTACGAGCAGTACTTC.

This clonotype was seen more than once but under ten times. The gene calls are TRBV20-1 and TRBJ2-7; D may be TRBD2 (7 bases). Germline CDR1 and CDR2: DFQATT and SNEGSKA (reference sequence). The CDR3 is 14 amino acids. Here the CDR3 DNA reads TGCAGCGTAACAGAAAAGGGGGGGCCCTACGAGCAGTACTTC. As protein: CSVTEKGGPYEQYF.

This clonotype was recorded at least ten times. The CDR3 protein is CASTPLDSGANVLTF. The CDR3 DNA reads TGTGCCAGCACCCCCCTCGACTCTGGGGCCAACGTCCTGACTTTC. The gene calls are TRBV6-1 and TRBJ2-6; D uncertain. The CDR3 runs 15 residues. Trimming removed 7 bases from V and 0 bases from J, with 10 bases in between. From germline, CDR1 is MNHNS and CDR2 SASEGT.

V is TRBV7-9 and J is TRBJ1-3; no clear D gene. V was clipped by 0 bases and J by 2 bases, with 5 bases between them. CDR1 SEHNR and CDR2 FQNEAQ come from the germline V gene (reference sequence). This CDR3 is built from 14 residues. The CDR3 region is CASSLAVTGNTIYF. The DNA for the CDR3 is TGTGCCAGCAGCTTAGCCGTTACTGGAAACACCATATATTTT.

The sample holds many counts of this clonotype. This sequence joins TRBV2 and TRBJ1-1; the D is unclear. With 0 bases removed from V and 0 bases from J, the gap between germline ends came to 8 bases. The CDR3 totals 15 residues. Germline CDR1 and CDR2: SNHLY and FYNNEI. Here the CDR3 reads CASSEALGLNTEAFF. The CDR3 coding sequence is TGTGCCAGCAGTGAAGCCCTTGGGTTGAACACTGAAGCTTTCTTT.

This clonotype was counted many times. This chain links TRBV2 with TRBJ2-3; D call uncertain. CDR3 length equals 15 residues. CDR1 and CDR2 (germline): SNHLY, FYNNEI. Trimming removed 5 bases from V and 1 base from J, with 13 bases in between. The CDR3 loop reads CASSTPGSGTDTQYF. The DNA for the CDR3 is TGTGCCAGCAGTACACCAGGCAGCGGCACAGATACGCAGTATTTT.

Comment on this clonotype: Possible read error: a much larger clone is one base away. This rearrangement joins TRBV7-9 to TRBJ2-1; 8 bases match TRBD2. The junction had 8 bases not matched to a gene; V was cut back by 2 bases and J by 8 bases. CDR1 SEHNR and CDR2 FQNEAQ come from the germline V gene (reference sequence). This CDR3 region has 15 residues. The CDR3 nucleotides read TGTGCCAGCAGCTTACTTACTAGCGGTCACGATGAGCAGTTCTTC. Its protein product is CASSLLTSGHDEQFF.

The J gene is TRBJ1-1, the V gene TRBV29-1; D may be TRBD1 (5 bases). The CDR3 has 15 residues. The ends were cut back, 1 base at V and 5 bases at J, with 17 bases in the middle. Germline lookup yields CDR1 SQVTM and CDR2 ANQGSEA. CDR3: CSVEGGTRGWTEAFF. CDR3 bases: TGCAGCGTTGAAGGCGGGACGAGAGGTTGGACTGAAGCTTTCTTT.

The genes are TRBV12-3 or TRBV12-4 and TRBJ2-7; 8 bases agree with TRBD2. The ends lost 3 bases at V and 6 bases at J; junction bases unmatched: 7. The CDR3 consists of 14 residues. In nucleotides, the CDR3 is TGTGCCAGCAGTTTCGGGAGCGGGAGCTCCGAGCAGTACTTC. Amino acids: CASSFGSGSSEQYF.

This clonotype was picked up many times. V gene TRBV11-2 combines with J gene TRBJ2-7, with D unclear. The germline V and J ends were trimmed by 3 bases and 3 bases, with 12 bases remaining between them. CDR1 is SGHAT and CDR2 is FQNNGV in the germline V gene. The CDR3 has 14 residues. In DNA form, the CDR3 reads TGTGCCAGCAGCTTTGCCCCGGACCACTACGAGCAGTACTTC. This translates into CASSFAPDHYEQYF.

The chain carries TRBV7-2 and TRBJ2-3, with a tentative D call TRBD2 (5 bases). Trimming pared 2 bases from V and 0 bases from J, leaving 12 bases between. This CDR3 contains 16 residues. Looked up from germline, CDR1 is SGHTA and CDR2 is FQGNSA. Written as DNA, the CDR3 is TGTGCCAGCAGCTTACCCACGGGCGGGAGCACAGATACGCAGTATTTT. Its translation: CASSLPTGGSTDTQYF.

This clonotype has ten or more counts. The CDR3 protein is CASSSDWDGHYEQYF. The CDR3 nucleotides read TGTGCCAGCAGCTCGGACTGGGACGGCCACTACGAGCAGTACTTC. The chain links TRBV11-3 to TRBJ2-7; either TRBD1 or TRBD2 may fit D (5 bases each). V was shortened by 4 bases and J by 3 bases, with 16 bases between the two germline ends. There are 15 residues in the CDR3. Germline V gene sequence: CDR1 SGHNT, CDR2 YENEEA.